Given below is one T cell receptor (beta chain) in context. Per the original methods: It was from reference gene primer amplification that nucleated cell counts were estimated. TCRdb's table, derived via immunoSEQ multiplex PCR, lists solely in-frame clones and lacks some. Clonal size and the V and J genes are those of that table, whereas D and trimming came from the DNA. The sample lists a few hundred thousand clones, approximately 80% seen once, with around 4.2% in the top ten. The sample comes from a study of blood T cell repertoires in COVID-19. Study at large: Specimens from acute and convalescent COVID-19 originated in the United States, Italy and Spain. Sample material is recorded as cDNA or gDNA derived from T cells, B-cell-depleted T cells, or PBMCs.

This TCR was recovered from a woman aged 45-65 years with active or convalescent COVID-19. Sequenced: peripheral blood.

The CDR3 reads CASSFRGFGDTEAFF. The CDR3 DNA reads as TGTGCCAGCAGCTTTCGGGGGTTCGGGGACACTGAAGCTTTCTTT. The rearrangement joins TRBV7-8 to TRBJ1-1; TRBD1 is a possible D gene (5 bases). Trimming left V 3 bases short and J 3 bases short, with 14 bases between. The CDR3 extends over 15 amino acids. Germline lookup yields CDR1 SGHVS and CDR2 FQNEAQ.